This T cell receptor beta chain was profiled in a study of cytomegalovirus exposure and HLA in healthy donors. Overall study results and limits: Earlier analysis yielded a pattern in which most TCR beta V segments were productive about 90% or about 30% of the time. The likely origin of a cluster of highly shared sequence variants was a sequencing artifact.

The CDR3 extends over 19 amino acids. Germline CDR1 reads SGDLS; CDR2 reads YYNGEE. V lost 0 bases and J lost 2; bases outside the gene matches: 13. The study ran its PCR with 60 Vbeta and 13 Jbeta primers. Sequencing was performed with immunoSEQ multiplex PCR; in TCRdb, only in-frame clones are kept and a portion is missing. The sample lists 68,000 or so clones, around 80% occurring once. For this clone: Its matching antigen is unknown.

This TCR came from a woman in her twenties or thirties in good health and CMV-seronegative. Material for sequencing was PBMCs. This rearrangement joins TRBV9 to TRBJ1-2, with 10 positions matching TRBD1. The CDR3 is CASSVGGWGTGEWNYGYTF. CDR3 nucleotide sequence: TGTGCCAGCAGCGTAGGCGGATGGGGGACAGGGGAATGGAACTATGGCTACACCTTC.